The entry that follows covers one TCR beta chain sequence. As yet, its antigen is unknown. The data stem from a study of cytomegalovirus exposure and HLA in healthy donors. Study-level findings and limits: Later analysis found that TCR beta chains associated with HLA were more clonally expanded than other, equally common chains.

With 60 Vbeta and 13 Jbeta primers, the PCR was carried out. Repertoires were generated with immunoSEQ multiplex PCR, while TCRdb's copy carries only in-frame clones and drops some. The sample has more than 150,000 clones; around 81% are singletons. The source is a woman younger than 30 in good health and CMV-seropositive. Sequenced input: PBMCs.

CDR3 nucleotide sequence: TGTGCCACCAGCAGCGCTGGCGGGAGCACTGAAGCTTTCTTT. This encodes CATSSAGGSTEAFF. The chain combines TRBV15 with TRBJ1-1; unclear D gene. Germline V gene data show CDR1 as LNHNV and CDR2 as YYDKDF (reference sequence). The CDR3 runs 14 residues. With 3 bases removed from V and 4 bases from J, the gap between germline ends came to 12 bases.